What follows are 4 T cell receptor beta chains derived from one specimen sequenced in a study of OX40 agonist ivuxolimab in advanced cancers. Generated by immunoSEQ multiplex PCR, the TCRdb table keeps only in-frame clones and is missing some. The data show tens of thousands of clones, about 88% seen once. The sample in question was CD4+ or CD8+ T cells sorted from blood, obtained in a trial of the OX40 agonist ivuxolimab. The source of these receptors is an adult with an advanced solid tumor such as melanoma, head and neck, liver or kidney cancer.

This chain joins TRBV5-6 and TRBJ1-1, with TRBD1 matching 7 bases. Trimming at V came to 3 bases and at J to 1 base, leaving 6 bases not matched to a gene. Germline assignment: CDR1 SGHDT and CDR2 YYEEEE. This CDR3 has 15 amino acids. The CDR3 spells CASSSQGVRNTEAFF. Written as DNA, the CDR3 is TGTGCCAGCAGCTCTCAGGGGGTACGGAACACTGAAGCTTTCTTT. Together with reference TRBV5-6 and TRBJ1-1, the CDR3 gives the full variable domain: DAGVTQSPTHLIKTRGQQVTLRCSPKSGHDTVSWYQQALGQGPQFIFQYYEEEERQRGNFPDRFSGHQFPNYSSELNVNALLLGDSALYLCASSSQGVRNTEAFFGQGTRLTVV.

The V call is TRBV9, the J call TRBJ2-5; no definite D call. The germline V gene encodes CDR1 SGDLS and CDR2 YYNGEE. V was clipped by 2 bases and J by 4 bases, with 15 bases between them. The CDR3 spans 15 residues. CDR3 DNA: TGTGCCAGCAGCGTTTCGGTTGGTAGTGCAGAGACCCAGTACTTC. It is translated as CASSVSVGSAETQYF.

This clone was counted a single time. V is TRBV30 and J is TRBJ1-5; D call uncertain. Germline-derived CDR1 and CDR2 are GTSNPN and SVGIG (reference sequence). The V and J ends lost 0 bases and 2 bases respectively, with 8 bases between them. The CDR3 is 14 amino acids. CDR3 coding DNA: TGTGCCTGGAGTGTATCGGGAGGCAATCAGCCCCAGCATTTT. Residues: CAWSVSGGNQPQHF.

The rearrangement joins TRBV2 to TRBJ2-2; D might be TRBD2 (5 bases). Trimming left V 3 bases short and J 7 bases short, with 15 bases between. The CDR3 loop spans 15 amino acids. Germline V gives CDR1 SNHLY, CDR2 FYNNEI. The CDR3 nucleotides are TGTGCCAGCAGTGACGAGACACCTCGGGGCGGGGAGCTGTTTTTT. Encoded protein: CASSDETPRGGELFF.